This T cell receptor (beta chain) was documented in a study of patients and donors after allogeneic stem cell transplantation. From the RT-PCR reads, TCRdb called clonotypes with MiXCR, one entry per CDR3 protein. The sample has hundreds of thousands of distinct CDR3 sequences, roughly 17% seen once. Sequencing input: blood, either unsorted or a sorted T cell fraction (not recorded which). The source of this sequence is a human donor who was either an allogeneic HSCT recipient or a stem cell or donor lymphocyte infusion donor (not recorded which). It is not recorded whose cells these are; they may come from a transplant donor.

In DNA form, the CDR3 reads TGTGCCAGCCGGTTGGGCAGGCTCAATGAGCAGTTCTTC. Translation gives CASRLGRLNEQFF. The genes are TRBV12-3 or TRBV12-4 and TRBJ2-1; D is ambiguous. Trimming took 8 bases from V and 6 from J, leaving 14 bases between them. The CDR3 length is 13 residues.